This TCR beta chain came from a study of T-cell reconstitution after alpha-beta-depleted transplantation in children. The CDR3 consists of 15 residues. V was cut by 3 bases and J by 2 bases, with 11 bases left in between. The germline V gene encodes CDR1 ENHRY and CDR2 SYGVKD. This clonotype was counted ten times or more. During its preparation, the TCRbeta library received unique molecular identifiers. TCRdb ran MiXCR on the PCR reads and lists one entry per CDR3 protein. The sample consists of approximately 210,000 distinct CDR3 sequences, approximately 14% of them appearing once. The sample in question was PBMCs from the stem cell graft donor, obtained from the stem cell graft. The sequence derives from a human donor who donated a stem cell graft to a child with acute lymphoblastic leukemia. The chain links TRBV10-3 to TRBJ1-3, with D tentatively TRBD1 (6 bases). Here the CDR3 reads CAISEVGGTGNTIYF. The CDR3 DNA sequence: TGTGCCATCAGTGAAGTAGGGGGGACTGGAAACACCATATATTTT.